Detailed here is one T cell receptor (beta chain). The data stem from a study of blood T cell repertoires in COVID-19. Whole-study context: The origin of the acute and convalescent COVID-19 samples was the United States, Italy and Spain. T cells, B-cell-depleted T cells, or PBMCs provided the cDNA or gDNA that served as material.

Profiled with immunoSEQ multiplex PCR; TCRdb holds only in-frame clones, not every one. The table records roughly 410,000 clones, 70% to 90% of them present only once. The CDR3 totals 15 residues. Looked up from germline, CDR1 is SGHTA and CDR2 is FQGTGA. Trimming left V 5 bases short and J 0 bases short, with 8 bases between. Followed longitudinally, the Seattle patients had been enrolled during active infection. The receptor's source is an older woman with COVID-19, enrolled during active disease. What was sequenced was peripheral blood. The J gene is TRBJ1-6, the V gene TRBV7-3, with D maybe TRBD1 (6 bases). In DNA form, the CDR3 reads TGTGCCAGCAGCCAGGGGCTCTCCTATAATTCACCCCTCCACTTT. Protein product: CASSQGLSYNSPLHF. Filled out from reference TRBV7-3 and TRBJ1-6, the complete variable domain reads GAGVSQTPSNKVTEKGKYVELRCDPISGHTALYWYRQSLGQGPEFLIYFQGTGAADDSGLPNDRFFAVRPEGSVSTLKIQRTERGDSAVYLCASSQGLSYNSPLHFGNGTRLTVT.